This is a list of T cell receptor beta chains from one sample in a study of blood T cell repertoires in COVID-19. Data came from immunoSEQ multiplex PCR; TCRdb stores just in-frame clones and leaves some out. The sample consists of around 110,000 clones, more than 75% of them appearing once. The sequenced sample consisted of peripheral blood. The receptors stem from a man aged 65-85 years with acute or convalescent COVID-19. Both conserved end residues are part of each CDR3. A D gene is named only where the DNA matches it firmly. Size values are once, few and many counts, or a class for expanded clones, and some rows have none.

clone_size: once
j_call: TRBJ1-2
v_call: TRBV4-2
d_call: NA
cdr3_aa: CASSQVSGQYYGYTF
cdr3_nt: TGTGCCAGCAGCCAAGTGTCAGGGCAGTACTATGGCTACACCTTC

clone_size: few
j_call: TRBJ1-1
v_call: TRBV5-1
d_call: TRBD1
cdr3_aa: CASSRQGAPEAFF
cdr3_nt: TGCGCCAGCAGCCGACAGGGGGCGCCTGAAGCTTTCTTT

clone_size: NA
j_call: TRBJ1-2
v_call: TRBV27
d_call: TRBD1
cdr3_aa: CASRSPGQGAYGYTF
cdr3_nt: TGTGCCAGCAGATCCCCGGGACAGGGGGCGTATGGCTACACCTTC

clone_size: NA
j_call: TRBJ1-4
v_call: TRBV28
d_call: NA
cdr3_aa: CASSFIRGTNEKLFF
cdr3_nt: TGTGCCAGCAGTTTTATCAGGGGCACCAATGAAAAACTGTTTTTT

clone_size: NA
j_call: TRBJ2-3
v_call: TRBV9
d_call: NA
cdr3_aa: CASSGGTPRTDTQYF
cdr3_nt: TGTGCCAGCAGCGGAGGGACACCCCGCACAGATACGCAGTATTTT

clone_size: NA
j_call: TRBJ2-7
v_call: TRBV6-5
d_call: TRBD1
cdr3_aa: CASSHRTGFDEQYF
cdr3_nt: TGTGCCAGCAGCCACCGGACAGGTTTCGACGAGCAGTACTTC

clone_size: NA
j_call: TRBJ2-7
v_call: TRBV28
d_call: NA
cdr3_aa: CASSLGGAIYEQYF
cdr3_nt: TGTGCCAGCAGTTTAGGAGGGGCTATCTACGAGCAGTACTTC

clone_size: NA
j_call: TRBJ2-5
v_call: TRBV12-3/TRBV12-4
d_call: NA
cdr3_aa: CASSFDRRETQYF
cdr3_nt: TGTGCCAGCAGTTTTGACAGGAGAGAGACCCAGTACTTC

clone_size: NA
j_call: TRBJ1-1
v_call: TRBV6-5
d_call: TRBD1
cdr3_aa: CASSFRGRSGNTEAFF
cdr3_nt: TGTGCCAGCAGTTTCAGGGGGCGGTCGGGGAACACTGAAGCTTTCTTT

clone_size: NA
j_call: TRBJ1-6
v_call: TRBV5-4
d_call: TRBD1
cdr3_aa: CASSPRGILGSPLHF
cdr3_nt: TGTGCCAGCAGCCCCAGGGGGATTTTGGGTTCACCCCTCCACTTT

clone_size: few
j_call: TRBJ2-3
v_call: TRBV5-4
d_call: TRBD2
cdr3_aa: CASSLVAVSGGGDTQYF
cdr3_nt: TGTGCCAGCAGCTTAGTCGCTGTTAGCGGGGGGGGAGATACGCAGTATTTT

clone_size: NA
j_call: TRBJ2-5
v_call: TRBV9
d_call: TRBD1
cdr3_aa: CASSATPGQGETQYF
cdr3_nt: TGTGCCAGCAGCGCAACACCGGGACAGGGAGAGACCCAGTACTTC

clone_size: medium-sized
j_call: TRBJ2-7
v_call: TRBV21-1
d_call: NA
cdr3_aa: CASSKPRDSTHEQYF
cdr3_nt: TGTGCCAGCAGCAAACCTCGGGACAGTACCCACGAGCAGTACTTC

clone_size: NA
j_call: TRBJ2-7
v_call: TRBV3-1/TRBV3-2
d_call: NA
cdr3_aa: CASSLQAYEQYF
cdr3_nt: TGTGCCAGCAGCCTACAGGCTTACGAGCAGTACTTC